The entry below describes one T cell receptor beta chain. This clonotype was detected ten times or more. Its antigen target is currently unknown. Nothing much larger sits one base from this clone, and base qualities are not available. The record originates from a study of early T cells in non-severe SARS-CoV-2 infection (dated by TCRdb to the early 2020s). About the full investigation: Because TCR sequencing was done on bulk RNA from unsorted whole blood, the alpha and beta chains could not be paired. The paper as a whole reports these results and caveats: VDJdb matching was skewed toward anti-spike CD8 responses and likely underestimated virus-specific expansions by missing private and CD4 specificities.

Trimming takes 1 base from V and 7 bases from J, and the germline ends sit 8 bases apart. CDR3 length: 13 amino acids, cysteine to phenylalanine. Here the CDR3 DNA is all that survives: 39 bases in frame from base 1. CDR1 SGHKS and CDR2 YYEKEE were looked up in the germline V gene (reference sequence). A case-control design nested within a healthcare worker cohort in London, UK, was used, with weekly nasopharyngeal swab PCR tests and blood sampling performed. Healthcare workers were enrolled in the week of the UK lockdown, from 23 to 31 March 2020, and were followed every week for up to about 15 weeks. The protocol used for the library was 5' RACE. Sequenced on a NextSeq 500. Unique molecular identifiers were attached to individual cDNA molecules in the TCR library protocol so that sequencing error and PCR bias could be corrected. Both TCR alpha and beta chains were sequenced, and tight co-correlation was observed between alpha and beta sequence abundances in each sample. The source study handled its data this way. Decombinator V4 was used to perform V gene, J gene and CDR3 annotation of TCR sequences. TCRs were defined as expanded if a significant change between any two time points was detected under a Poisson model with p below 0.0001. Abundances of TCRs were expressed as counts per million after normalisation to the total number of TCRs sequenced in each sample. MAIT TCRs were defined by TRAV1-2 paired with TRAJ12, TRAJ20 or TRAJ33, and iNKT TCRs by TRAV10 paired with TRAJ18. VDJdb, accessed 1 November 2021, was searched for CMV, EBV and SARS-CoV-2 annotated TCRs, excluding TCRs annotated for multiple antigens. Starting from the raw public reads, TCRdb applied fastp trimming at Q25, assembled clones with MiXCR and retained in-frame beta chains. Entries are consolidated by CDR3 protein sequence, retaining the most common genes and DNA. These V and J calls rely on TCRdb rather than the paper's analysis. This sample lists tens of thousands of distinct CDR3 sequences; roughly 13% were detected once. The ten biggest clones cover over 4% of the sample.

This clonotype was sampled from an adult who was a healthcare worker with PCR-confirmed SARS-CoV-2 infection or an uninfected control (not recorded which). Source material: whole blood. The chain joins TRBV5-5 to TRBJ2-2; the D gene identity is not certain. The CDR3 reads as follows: CASSLPAYGELFF. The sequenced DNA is TGTGCCAGCAGCTTGCCCGCGTACGGGGAGCTGTTTTTT.